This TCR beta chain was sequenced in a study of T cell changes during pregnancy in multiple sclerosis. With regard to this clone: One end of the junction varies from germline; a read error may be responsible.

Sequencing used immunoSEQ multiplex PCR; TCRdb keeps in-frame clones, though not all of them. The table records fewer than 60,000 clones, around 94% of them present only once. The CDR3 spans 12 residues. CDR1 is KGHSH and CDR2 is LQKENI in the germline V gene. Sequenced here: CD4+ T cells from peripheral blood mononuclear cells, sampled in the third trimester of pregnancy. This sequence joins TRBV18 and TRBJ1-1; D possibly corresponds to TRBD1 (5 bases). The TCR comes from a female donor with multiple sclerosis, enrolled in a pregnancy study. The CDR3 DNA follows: TGTGCCAGCTCACGGGGCGAGGTTGAACCTTTCTTT. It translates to CASSRGEVEPFF.